One and the same sample provided the 32 T cell receptor beta chains below, sequenced in a study of T cells in Graves' hyperthyroidism and ophthalmopathy. RNA transcripts yielded amplified TCR beta CDR3 regions. A first-round RT-PCR of the TCR CDR3 used the HTBI primer set. TCRdb re-derived calls from the multiplex PCR reads in MiXCR, one entry per CDR3 protein. The data hold 400,000 to 500,000 distinct CDR3 sequences, with roughly 14% observed a single time. The sequencing sample was made of blood. The receptors shown here come from a woman younger than 30 with Graves' hyperthyroidism.

This clonotype was counted at least ten times. This rearrangement joins TRBV27 to TRBJ1-1, with D unclear. The V end lost 6 bases, the J end lost 4 bases, and 15 bases lay between the germline ends. CDR3 length equals 14 residues. Germline CDR1 reads MNHEY; CDR2 reads SMNVEV (reference sequence). CDR3 sequence (DNA): TGTGCCAGCAGCCTGATGAGGGTGAGCACTGAAGCTTTCTTT. Translating it yields CASSLMRVSTEAFF.

This clonotype has only one observation. Just one base apart from a much larger clone, this may be a read error. V usage is TRBV30 and J usage is TRBJ2-7; 8 bases are a match to TRBD1. The germline gives CDR1 GTSNPN, CDR2 SVGIG (reference sequence). J lost 4 bases, V lost 4 bases, and 6 bases had no gene match. The CDR3 is 13 amino acids. CDR3 in DNA: TGTGCCTGGAACGCAGGGGGCGCTTACGAGCAGTACTTC. Encoded protein: CAWNAGGAYEQYF.

This clonotype occurred many times. The chain combines TRBV2 with TRBJ2-7; no clear D. V dropped 2 bases and J dropped 4 bases, with 15 bases sitting between them. The CDR3 runs to 15 residues. Germline CDR1 and CDR2: SNHLY and FYNNEI. The CDR3 coding sequence is TGTGCCAGCAGTGAACGGCCGGAAACACCATACGAGCAGTACGTC. Residues: CASSERPETPYEQYV.

This clonotype was counted many times. The chain recombines TRBV7-6 with TRBJ2-2; 7 positions match TRBD1. Germline assignment: CDR1 SGHVS and CDR2 FNYEAQ. V was clipped by 0 bases and J by 0 bases; unmatched bases: 1. This CDR3 is built from 16 residues. CDR3 nucleotides: TGTGCCAGCAGCTTAGCAACAGGGGCGAACACCGGGGAGCTGTTTTTT. Amino acids: CASSLATGANTGELFF.

The V and J genes are TRBV4-1 and TRBJ2-3, with D hard to call. V shed 0 bases and J shed 5 bases, with 3 bases lying between them. Looked up from germline, CDR1 is MGHRA and CDR2 is YSYEKL. The CDR3 has 12 amino acids. The CDR3 bases are TGCGCCAGCAGCCAAGATCAAGATACGCAGTATTTT. Protein sequence: CASSQDQDTQYF.

This clonotype was recorded at least ten times. J is TRBJ1-4 and V is TRBV2; no reliable D call. CDR3 length: 14 residues. Germline V gene data show CDR1 as SNHLY and CDR2 as FYNNEI. V was clipped by 1 base and J by 0 bases, with 3 bases between them. The DNA of the CDR3 is TGTGCCAGCAGTGAAGGCTCAACTAATGAAAAACTGTTTTTT. Translating gives CASSEGSTNEKLFF.

In its sample, this clonotype was seen many times. V is TRBV27 and J is TRBJ2-1, with a weak D call TRBD2 (6 bases). This CDR3 region has 15 residues. V lost 4 bases and J 0 bases, leaving 10 bases between the germline ends. Germline V gene data show CDR1 as MNHEY and CDR2 as SMNVEV (reference sequence). The CDR3 loop is CASSSSTSSYNEQFF. CDR3 nucleotide sequence: TGTGCCAGCAGTTCCTCGACTAGCTCCTACAATGAGCAGTTCTTC.

This clonotype was recorded a few times. V usage is TRBV4-1 and J usage is TRBJ1-6; 9 nucleotides match TRBD1. CDR1 and CDR2 from the germline V gene are MGHRA and YSYEKL. The CDR3 runs to 16 residues. The trim removed 2 bases at V and 10 bases at J, leaving 9 bases unmatched. CDR3 nucleotides: TGCGCCAGCAGCCAAAAGGAAGGACAGGGGAAATCACCCCTCCACTTT. Its translation: CASSQKEGQGKSPLHF.

This clonotype was recorded a few times. V gene TRBV20-1 combines with J gene TRBJ1-5; D unresolved. Deletions cut 5 bases from V and 7 bases from J, with 21 bases between. There are 15 residues in the CDR3. The germline CDR1 and CDR2 sequences are DFQATT and SNEGSKA (reference sequence). DNA for the CDR3: TGCAGTGCTCTGGTTAGCGGGGAAGGATGGCAGCCCCAGCATTTT. Translation gives CSALVSGEGWQPQHF.

The sample holds many counts of this clonotype. The chain links TRBV6-1 to TRBJ2-7; D assignment may be TRBD1 or TRBD2 (5 bases each). CDR1 and CDR2 (germline): MNHNS, SASEGT. CDR3 size: 15 residues. V was clipped by 3 bases and J by 3 bases, with 15 bases between them. CDR3 nucleotide sequence: TGTGCCAGCAGTGATTCAGGAGTGAGGGGCTACGAGCAGTACTTC. It yields the protein CASSDSGVRGYEQYF.

This clonotype appeared many times. The CDR3 DNA is TGCAGTGCTATAGCGGGAGCGGGGAATGAGCAGTTCTTC. The encoded protein is CSAIAGAGNEQFF. J is TRBJ2-1 and V is TRBV20-1, with 9 bases matching TRBD2. The V segment lost 4 bases and the J segment 7 bases; nucleotides outside the gene matches: 5. The CDR3 contains 13 residues. The V gene's germline CDR1 is DFQATT and CDR2 SNEGSKA (reference sequence).

A word on this clonotype: A much larger clone differs by one base, so this may be a read error. J is TRBJ1-2 and V is TRBV11-2, with TRBD1 as a possible D gene (6 bases). The CDR3 loop spans 14 amino acids. Germline V gene sequence: CDR1 SGHAT, CDR2 FQNNGV. CDR3 region: CASGFSGQIYGYTF. Written as DNA, the CDR3 is TGTGCCAGCGGCTTTTCAGGACAGATCTATGGCTACACCTTC.

This clonotype was observed a few times. This chain uses TRBV9 with TRBJ2-1, with unresolved D. Trimming pared 0 bases from V and 3 bases from J, leaving 10 bases between. The V gene's germline CDR1 is SGDLS and CDR2 YYNGEE. CDR3 size: 15 residues. The CDR3 nucleotides read TGTGCCAGCAGCGTAGGGGGTGGCGACTACAATGAGCAGTTCTTC. It translates to CASSVGGGDYNEQFF.

V gene TRBV18 combines with J gene TRBJ1-6, with unresolved D. CDR3 length: 15 residues. Germline assignment: CDR1 KGHSH and CDR2 LQKENI. Trimming removed 2 bases from V and 8 bases from J, with 13 bases in between. The CDR3 region is CASSPAEALDSPLHF. In nucleotides, the CDR3 is TGTGCCAGCTCACCAGCAGAGGCATTGGATTCACCCCTCCACTTT.

The V gene is TRBV11-2, the J gene TRBJ2-5; D assignment may be TRBD1 or TRBD2 (6 bases each). CDR1 and CDR2 from the germline V gene are SGHAT and FQNNGV. The CDR3 contains 15 residues. V was clipped by 8 bases and J by 5 bases, with 21 bases between them. CDR3 sequence reads: CASVSRGRGGETQYF. The CDR3 DNA reads as TGTGCCAGCGTGTCCCGGGGCAGGGGAGGCGAGACCCAGTACTTC. Looking up the rest from reference TRBV11-2 and TRBJ2-5 gives the full variable domain: EAGVAQSPRYKIIEKRQSVAFWCNPISGHATLYWYQQILGQGPKLLIQFQNNGVVDDSQLPKDRFSAERLKGVDSTLKIQPAKLEDSAVYLCASVSRGRGGETQYFGPGTRLLVL.

This clonotype came up many times. The chain links TRBV11-2 to TRBJ1-1, with no clear D. The length of the CDR3 is 14 residues. Trimming cost V 5 bases and J 2 bases, with 12 bases left between them. The germline V gene encodes CDR1 SGHAT and CDR2 FQNNGV. The CDR3 loop reads CASSGRRINTEAFF. In DNA, the CDR3 is TGTGCCAGCAGCGGCCGACGGATCAACACTGAAGCTTTCTTT.

This clonotype was recorded a few times. Written as DNA, the CDR3 is TGCAGTGCTAATCTGGGCTCCGCAGGGCTAGGGGACACCTTC. The encoded protein is CSANLGSAGLGDTF. This sequence joins TRBV20-1 and TRBJ1-2; tentatively, D is TRBD1 (5 bases). V lost 4 bases and J 12 bases, leaving 24 bases between the germline ends. Germline-derived CDR1 and CDR2 are DFQATT and SNEGSKA (reference sequence). The CDR3 runs to 14 residues.

There are many counts of this clonotype. The chain recombines TRBV5-1 with TRBJ2-7; TRBD2 might be the D (5 bases). CDR3 size: 13 residues. Germline V gene sequence: CDR1 SGHRS, CDR2 YFSETQ. V lost 4 bases and J 3 bases, leaving 11 bases between the germline ends. The CDR3 DNA follows: TGCGCCAGCAGCCTCAGGAGCGGCTACGAGCAGTACTTC. Encoded protein: CASSLRSGYEQYF.

This clonotype was counted at least ten times. The chain is built from TRBV5-5 and TRBJ2-3; tentatively, D is TRBD2 (6 bases). This CDR3 comprises 16 residues. Germline CDR1 reads SGHKS; CDR2 reads YYEKEE (reference sequence). Trimming pared 4 bases from V and 4 bases from J, leaving 19 bases between. CDR3 sequence reads: CASSRNPGGDADTQYF. Here the CDR3 DNA reads TGTGCCAGCAGCCGCAATCCCGGAGGGGATGCAGATACGCAGTATTTT.

The J gene is TRBJ2-7, the V gene TRBV6-1; D is tentatively TRBD1 or TRBD2 (5 bases each). Germline CDR1 MNHNS, CDR2 SASEGT. The V and J ends lost 1 base and 6 bases respectively, with 16 bases between them. The CDR3 has 15 residues. In DNA form, the CDR3 reads TGTGCCAGCAGTGAAGTCGGGGCCTCTGAGGGCGAGCAGTACGTC. The encoded protein is CASSEVGASEGEQYV.

This clonotype was recorded at least ten times. The chain employs TRBV2 and TRBJ2-1, with D maybe TRBD1 (5 bases). The CDR3 runs to 12 residues. Germline CDR1 reads SNHLY; CDR2 reads FYNNEI. Trimming shortened V by 3 bases and J by 9 bases, and 9 bases separated the two germline ends. As DNA, the CDR3 is TGTGCCAGCAGTGACCCCCAGGGTGAGCAGTTCTTC. Protein: CASSDPQGEQFF.

This clonotype appeared many times. V and J are TRBV30 and TRBJ2-5, with D possibly being TRBD2 (6 bases). Germline values: CDR1 GTSNPN, CDR2 SVGIG (reference sequence). The V end was cut by 8 bases, the J end by 5 bases, with 15 bases between. The CDR3 is 12 residues long. CDR3 bases: TGTGCCCTGACCGACAGCGGGGAGACCCAGTACTTC. Residues: CALTDSGETQYF. Using reference TRBV30 and TRBJ2-5 for the parts outside the CDR3, the full variable domain is SQTIHQWPATLVQPVGSPLSLECTVEGTSNPNLYWYRQAAGRGLQLLFYSVGIGQISSEVPQNLSASRPQDRQFILSSKKLLLSDSGFYLCALTDSGETQYFGPGTRLLVL.

This clonotype was counted a few times. This chain joins TRBV7-3 and TRBJ2-7; 8 bases match TRBD2. Germline-derived CDR1 and CDR2 are SGHTA and FQGTGA. V lost 6 bases, J lost 5 bases, and 6 bases stayed unmatched. This CDR3 spans 13 amino acids. CDR3 DNA: TGTGCCAGCAGGGCGAACGGGGGGGACGAGCAGTACTTC. Translated, it gives CASRANGGDEQYF.

With regard to this clonotype: A read error may be the cause here, since a much bigger clone is one base away. This chain uses TRBV9 with TRBJ1-6; the D is unclear. Trimming cost V 0 bases and J 3 bases, with 7 bases left between them. The CDR3 totals 15 residues. Germline V gene data show CDR1 as SGDLS and CDR2 as YYNGEE. The CDR3 protein is CASSVDGGYNSPLHF. For the CDR3, the DNA is TGTGCCAGCAGCGTAGATGGCGGCTATAATTCACCCCTCCACTTT.

This clonotype has just a few counts. The CDR3 nucleotides are TGCGCCAGCAGCCTCCGGGGTCCGACGTACTCTGGAAACACCATATATTTT. Protein: CASSLRGPTYSGNTIYF. V gene TRBV4-1 combines with J gene TRBJ1-3; D remains unclear. Germline CDR1 reads MGHRA; CDR2 reads YSYEKL. The CDR3 runs 17 residues. The ends were cut back, 4 bases at V and 0 bases at J, with 16 bases in the middle.

The V call is TRBV13, the J call TRBJ2-7, with 9 bases lining up with TRBD2. There are 16 residues in the CDR3. Germline values: CDR1 PRHDT, CDR2 FYEKMQ (reference sequence). V was pared by 2 bases and J by 3 bases, with 8 bases of the junction left unmatched. CDR3 sequence: CASSLTPVTSGYEQYF. CDR3 coding DNA: TGTGCCAGCAGCTTAACCCCCGTGACTAGCGGCTACGAGCAGTACTTC.

This clonotype has at least ten counts. The chain combines TRBV11-2 with TRBJ2-3; D ambiguous. Trimming left V 0 bases short and J 3 bases short, with 10 bases between. The CDR3 extends over 15 amino acids. Germline CDR1 and CDR2: SGHAT and FQNNGV. The CDR3 protein is CASSLDGRVTDTQYF. CDR3 nucleotides: TGTGCCAGCAGCTTAGATGGTCGTGTAACAGATACGCAGTATTTT.

In its sample, this clonotype was seen many times. J is TRBJ2-5 and V is TRBV7-9; 7 bases map to TRBD1. The CDR3 covers 14 residues. Per the germline V gene, CDR1 is SEHNR and CDR2 is FQNEAQ (reference sequence). J lost 1 base, V lost 5 bases, and 4 bases had no gene match. In DNA form, the CDR3 reads TGTGCCAGCAGCGAGCGGACAGGCCAAGAGACCCAGTACTTC. It codes for CASSERTGQETQYF.

V is TRBV20-1 and J is TRBJ2-3; no clear D. There are 13 residues in the CDR3. Trimming left V 7 bases short and J 1 base short, with 12 bases between. The V gene's germline CDR1 is DFQATT and CDR2 SNEGSKA (reference sequence). The CDR3 sequence is CSGALIRTDTQYF. In DNA, the CDR3 is TGCAGTGGGGCTCTAATCCGCACAGATACGCAGTATTTT.

This clonotype was counted at least ten times. The chain has TRBV14 and TRBJ2-2, with 10 bases identical to TRBD2. The CDR3 is 17 residues long. With V trimmed by 3 bases and J by 6 bases, 10 bases remained unmatched. The germline V gene has CDR1 SGHDN and CDR2 FVKESK. The CDR3 here is CASSQFLGLAGAGELFF. The CDR3 DNA sequence: TGTGCCAGCAGCCAGTTTCTAGGGCTAGCGGGAGCCGGGGAGCTGTTTTTT.

This clonotype was counted between two and nine times. The chain links TRBV12-3 or TRBV12-4 to TRBJ2-2, with D possibly being TRBD1 or TRBD2 (5 bases each). The germline V and J ends were trimmed by 3 bases and 0 bases, with 8 bases remaining between them. The length of the CDR3 is 15 residues. The chain's CDR3 is CASSFEGPNTGELFF. The CDR3 DNA reads TGTGCCAGCAGTTTTGAGGGGCCGAACACCGGGGAGCTGTTTTTT.

This clonotype was detected ten times or more. The chain joins TRBV6-1 to TRBJ2-3, with D maybe TRBD1 (5 bases). Per germline, CDR1 MNHNS and CDR2 SASEGT. The V gene lost 6 bases and the J gene lost 0 bases, with 10 bases spanning the gap. This CDR3 is built from 14 residues. CDR3 amino acids: CASRQGSSTDTQYF. The DNA of the CDR3 is TGTGCCAGCAGGCAGGGCTCTAGCACAGATACGCAGTATTTT.